Following are 26 T cell receptor beta chains from one sample sequenced in a study of T cell repertoires in cytomegalovirus infection. Each CDR3 protein is one row after TCRdb ran MiXCR on the reads. This sample has about 740,000 distinct CDR3 sequences, with 35% found just once. Source material: PBMCs. The receptors derive from a human donor in good health (CMV status not recorded). Some clones in this sample may be carry-over from other donors' samples.

The V call is TRBV6-5, the J call TRBJ2-3, with D possibly being TRBD1 (6 bases). The CDR3 consists of 16 residues. V lost 2 bases and J lost 0, with 12 bases in between. Germline V gene lookup returns CDR1 MNHEY and CDR2 SVGAGI. CDR3 protein: CASSYGGLASTDTQYF. CDR3 coding DNA: TGTGCCAGCAGTTACGGGGGCCTCGCTAGCACAGATACGCAGTATTTT.

The rearrangement joins TRBV7-3 to TRBJ1-1; D possibly corresponds to TRBD1 (6 bases). Trimming took 3 bases from V and 2 from J, leaving 16 bases between them. The CDR3 contains 16 residues. Germline assignment: CDR1 SGHTA and CDR2 FQGTGA. Here the CDR3 reads CASSFRGRIPNTEAFF. As DNA, the CDR3 is TGTGCCAGCAGCTTCAGGGGTCGAATACCCAACACTGAAGCTTTCTTT.

This clonotype was counted between two and nine times. This chain joins TRBV7-6 and TRBJ2-3; TRBD2 might be the D (5 bases). The CDR3 spans 16 residues. Trimming stripped 1 base from V and 4 bases from J, with 15 bases between. Per the germline V gene, CDR1 is SGHVS and CDR2 is FNYEAQ. The CDR3 sequence: CASSLEFASPADTQYF. CDR3 coding DNA: TGTGCCAGCAGCTTAGAATTTGCTAGCCCCGCAGATACGCAGTATTTT.

This clonotype was counted a few times. The V gene is TRBV7-2, the J gene TRBJ1-1, with unresolved D. The CDR3 runs to 14 residues. V was trimmed by 3 bases and J by 7 bases, leaving 15 bases between them. Germline V lookup: CDR1 SGHTA, CDR2 FQGNSA. CDR3 sequence: CASSLISTPIEAFF. In DNA form, the CDR3 reads TGTGCCAGCAGCTTGATTTCTACCCCGATTGAAGCTTTCTTT. The whole variable domain, filled in from reference TRBV7-2 and TRBJ1-1, reads GAGVSQSPSNKVTEKGKDVELRCDPISGHTALYWYRQSLGQGLEFLIYFQGNSAPDKSGLPSDRFSAERTGGSVSTLTIQRTQQEDSAVYLCASSLISTPIEAFFGQGTRLTVV.

This clonotype came up a few times. V and J are TRBV12-3 or TRBV12-4 and TRBJ1-5, with 7 bases fitting TRBD1. The CDR3 has 11 residues. V dropped 8 bases and J dropped 7; count of bases not matched to a gene: 2. Here the CDR3 DNA reads TGTGCCAGCGGCAGGGGGCAGCCCCAGCATTTT. It encodes CASGRGQPQHF.

V gene TRBV28 combines with J gene TRBJ1-6; unclear D gene. Germline CDR1 is MDHEN and CDR2 is SYDVKM. There are 14 residues in the CDR3. The V and J ends lost 3 bases and 5 bases respectively, with 8 bases between them. The CDR3 is CASSFPVNNSPLHF. For the CDR3, the DNA is TGTGCCAGCAGTTTTCCTGTGAATAATTCACCCCTCCACTTT.

This clonotype has just one count. J is TRBJ2-2 and V is TRBV7-2; 7 positions agree with TRBD2. The CDR3 extends over 17 amino acids. CDR1 and CDR2 from the germline V gene are SGHTA and FQGNSA. With 3 bases clipped from V and 0 bases from J, the junction kept 7 bases outside the gene matches. Here the CDR3 DNA reads TGTGCCAGCAGCTTTTGGGGCGGGGGTGCGAACACCGGGGAGCTGTTTTTT. It codes for CASSFWGGGANTGELFF.

This clonotype was picked up many times. The chain employs TRBV7-6 and TRBJ2-2; TRBD1 matches 10 bases. After removal of 1 base from V and 5 bases from J, the junction contained 4 bases not matched to a gene. This CDR3 comprises 16 residues. Germline CDR1 is SGHVS and CDR2 is FNYEAQ. The CDR3 nucleotides are TGTGCCAGCAGCTTAGTTGGGGGACAGGGGACCGGGGAGCTGTTTTTT. Translating it yields CASSLVGGQGTGELFF.

The chain has TRBV19 and TRBJ2-3; D is ambiguous. V was trimmed by 2 bases and J by 4 bases, leaving 16 bases between them. Germline V gives CDR1 LNHDA, CDR2 SQIVND (reference sequence). This CDR3 contains 16 residues. CDR3 residues: CASSIQAGPSADTQYF. Here the CDR3 DNA reads TGTGCCAGTAGTATACAGGCCGGGCCTTCGGCAGATACGCAGTATTTT.

Remarks on this clonotype: A junction end diverges from the germline sequence, so it may reflect a read error. The chain's CDR3 is CASRQKEGVYTEHFF. CDR3 sequence (DNA): TGTGCCAGTAGACAAAAAGAGGGGGTATACACGGAGCATTTCTTC. The J gene is TRBJ2-1, the V gene TRBV19; D is perhaps TRBD1 (6 bases). The germline gives CDR1 LNHDA, CDR2 SQIVND (reference sequence). CDR3 length: 15 residues.

This clonotype has a count of ten or more. This chain uses TRBV7-2 with TRBJ1-1; D gene ambiguous. The CDR3 sequence is 15 residues long. Germline CDR1 reads SGHTA; CDR2 reads FQGNSA. V dropped 1 base and J dropped 4 bases, with 13 bases sitting between them. CDR3 residues: CASSLGSAAGTEAFF. Written as DNA, the CDR3 is TGTGCCAGCAGCTTAGGGTCGGCAGCGGGCACTGAAGCTTTCTTT.

The chain employs TRBV29-1 and TRBJ2-7; D might be TRBD1 or TRBD2, each matching 6 bases. Trimming cost V 3 bases and J 6 bases, with 15 bases left between them. CDR3 size: 13 residues. Germline values: CDR1 SQVTM, CDR2 ANQGSEA. CDR3 in amino acids: CSVEGGQFSEQYF. In DNA form, the CDR3 reads TGCAGCGTTGAGGGGGGACAATTCAGCGAGCAGTACTTC.

The rearrangement links TRBV15 to TRBJ2-7, with 8 bases fitting TRBD1. V shed 3 bases and J 5 bases; nucleotides not matched to a gene: 6. Germline V gene sequence: CDR1 LNHNV, CDR2 YYDKDF (reference sequence). This CDR3 is 14 amino acids long. CDR3: CATSSRTGYNEQYF. The DNA of the CDR3 is TGTGCCACCAGCAGTCGGACAGGGTACAACGAGCAGTACTTC.

The V gene is TRBV10-3, the J gene TRBJ2-3, with D perhaps given as TRBD1 or TRBD2 (5 bases each). Germline CDR1 is ENHRY and CDR2 is SYGVKD. The CDR3 is 14 amino acids. Trimming removed 0 bases from V and 4 bases from J, with 8 bases in between. CDR3: CAISESQEADTQYF. The CDR3 region has the DNA TGTGCCATCAGTGAGTCACAGGAGGCAGATACGCAGTATTTT.

The J gene is TRBJ1-1, the V gene TRBV5-1; TRBD1 is a possible D gene (6 bases). CDR1 and CDR2 (germline): SGHRS, YFSETQ. The ends were cut back, 0 bases at V and 5 bases at J, with 14 bases in the middle. The CDR3 sequence is 15 residues long. DNA for the CDR3: TGCGCCAGCAGCTTGGCCGGGGGGCGAGAGACTGAAGCTTTCTTT. It yields the protein CASSLAGGRETEAFF.

This clonotype has just a few counts. V and J are TRBV7-2 and TRBJ2-1; TRBD2 aligns across 11 bases. The CDR3 has 17 amino acids. Germline V gives CDR1 SGHTA, CDR2 FQGNSA. V was clipped by 3 bases and J by 5 bases; unmatched bases: 9. The CDR3 DNA reads as TGTGCCAGCAGCTTCAGTAGCGGGAGGGGGGGGGACAATGAGCAGTTCTTC. The encoded protein is CASSFSSGRGGDNEQFF.

This clonotype has ten or more counts. The V and J genes are TRBV7-8 and TRBJ1-5; no firm D call. The CDR3 spans 13 residues. The germline gives CDR1 SGHVS, CDR2 FQNEAQ. The ends were cut back, 1 base at V and 7 bases at J, with 8 bases in the middle. CDR3 DNA: TGTGCCAGCAGCTTAGTCCTCGGGCAGCCCCAGCATTTT. Translated, it gives CASSLVLGQPQHF.

V usage is TRBV7-8 and J usage is TRBJ2-1, with D perhaps matching TRBD2 (5 bases). The CDR3 spans 14 residues. The ends were cut back, 1 base at V and 10 bases at J, with 14 bases in the middle. CDR1 and CDR2 (germline): SGHVS, FQNEAQ. The CDR3 sequence is CASSLVTWRSEQFF. The CDR3 DNA sequence: TGTGCCAGCAGCTTAGTGACGTGGAGGTCCGAGCAGTTCTTC.

This clonotype was detected only a few times. This rearrangement joins TRBV4-1 to TRBJ2-5, with TRBD2 identical over 7 bases. V was pared by 5 bases and J by 5 bases, with 5 bases of the junction left unmatched. Germline V gives CDR1 MGHRA, CDR2 YSYEKL. The CDR3 sequence is 13 residues long. The CDR3 loop reads CASSGGTTETQYF. The CDR3 DNA sequence: TGCGCCAGCAGCGGGGGGACTACTGAGACCCAGTACTTC.

This clonotype has just a few counts. The chain carries TRBV7-6 and TRBJ1-2; a weak D match, TRBD1 (6 bases). The CDR3 covers 14 residues. Germline V gene lookup returns CDR1 SGHVS and CDR2 FNYEAQ. V was shortened by 5 bases and J by 3 bases, with 13 bases between the two germline ends. CDR3 nucleotide sequence: TGTGCCAGCAGCCCAAAGCCAGGGGACTATGGCTACACCTTC. Protein product: CASSPKPGDYGYTF.

The chain combines TRBV11-2 with TRBJ2-3; D remains ambiguous. CDR1 and CDR2 (germline): SGHAT, FQNNGV. CDR3 length equals 19 residues. Trimming pared 0 bases from V and 1 base from J, leaving 20 bases between. CDR3 sequence: CASSLDIYSGAEGTDTQYF. The CDR3 nucleotides are TGTGCCAGCAGCTTAGATATCTATTCCGGAGCCGAAGGCACAGATACGCAGTATTTT.

The sample holds many counts of this clonotype. The chain has TRBV25-1 and TRBJ2-7; D is unclear. The ends were cut back, 2 bases at V and 1 base at J, with 18 bases in the middle. Looked up from germline, CDR1 is MGHDK and CDR2 is SYGVNS. This CDR3 comprises 17 residues. CDR3 sequence (DNA): TGTGCCAGCAGTGAAGAAAAAGGCCACGAGACTTCCTACGAGCAGTACTTC. Residues: CASSEEKGHETSYEQYF.

A few counts support this clonotype. V and J are TRBV7-8 and TRBJ2-7, with D perhaps matching TRBD1 or TRBD2 (5 bases each). Germline values: CDR1 SGHVS, CDR2 FQNEAQ. The CDR3 spans 14 residues. The germline V and J ends were trimmed by 4 bases and 5 bases, with 15 bases remaining between them. The CDR3, as DNA: TGTGCCAGCAGCTCGACAGCTCCGGGGAACGAGCAGTACTTC. Translating gives CASSSTAPGNEQYF. Together with reference TRBV7-8 and TRBJ2-7, the CDR3 gives the full variable domain: GAGVSQSPRYKVAKRGQDVALRCDPISGHVSLFWYQQALGQGPEFLTYFQNEAQLDKSGLPSDRFFAERPEGSVSTLKIQRTQQEDSAVYLCASSSTAPGNEQYFGPGTRLTVT.

This clonotype was observed a single time. The chain combines TRBV7-3 with TRBJ2-3; TRBD1 agrees at 10 bases. Germline values: CDR1 SGHTA, CDR2 FQGTGA. J lost 2 bases, V lost 6 bases, and 11 bases had no gene match. The CDR3 is 17 residues long. In nucleotides, the CDR3 is TGTGCCAGCAGTTACACGAGGGGACAGGGGACCACAGATACGCAGTATTTT. Encoded protein: CASSYTRGQGTTDTQYF.

The chain combines TRBV28 with TRBJ2-1; TRBD1 is a possible D gene (6 bases). Germline CDR1 is MDHEN and CDR2 is SYDVKM. CDR3 length: 14 amino acids. V dropped 5 bases and J dropped 3 bases, with 11 bases sitting between them. The CDR3 loop is CASSPSTGYNEQFF. CDR3 DNA sequence: TGTGCCAGCAGTCCATCGACAGGCTACAATGAGCAGTTCTTC.

The V gene is TRBV15, the J gene TRBJ1-6, with TRBD1 matching over 7 bases. This CDR3 has 16 residues. CDR1 and CDR2 from the germline V gene are LNHNV and YYDKDF (reference sequence). V shed 0 bases and J 6 bases; nucleotides not matched to a gene: 5. The DNA of the CDR3 is TGTGCCACCAGCAGAGACTGGGCAGGGGGTAATTCACCCCTCCACTTT. This codes for CATSRDWAGGNSPLHF. The full variable domain, in which reference TRBV15 and TRBJ1-6 provide the parts outside the CDR3, is DAMVIQNPRYQVTQFGKPVTLSCSQTLNHNVMYWYQQKSSQAPKLLFHYYDKDFNNEADTPDNFQSRRPNTSFCFLDIRSPGLGDTAMYLCATSRDWAGGNSPLHFGNGTRLTVT.